The 11 T cell receptor beta chains below all came from one sample that was sequenced in a study of blood T cell repertoires in COVID-19. Libraries were prepared by immunoSEQ multiplex PCR; TCRdb keeps only in-frame clonotypes and omits some of them. The repertoire includes around 100,000 clones, less than 85% of them detected once, and around 20% sits in the top ten. Sequencing was performed on peripheral blood. The receptors originated from a man between 65 and 80 years old with active or convalescent COVID-19.

V is TRBV6-5 and J is TRBJ2-3, with D perhaps TRBD1 (5 bases). Germline V gives CDR1 MNHEY, CDR2 SVGAGI. The CDR3 has 16 residues. V dropped 0 bases and J dropped 6 bases, with 16 bases sitting between them. The CDR3 DNA follows: TGTGCCAGCAGTTACTCGCGGCCCCAGGGTGGTGATACGCAGTATTTT. Translated, it gives CASSYSRPQGGDTQYF.

This chain links TRBV19 with TRBJ1-1, with D perhaps TRBD1 (5 bases). Germline V gene sequence: CDR1 LNHDA, CDR2 SQIVND (reference sequence). The CDR3 consists of 13 residues. The V gene lost 0 bases and the J gene lost 7 bases, with 9 bases spanning the gap. The CDR3 nucleotides read TGTGCCAGTAGTATAGATCGGGGGGATGAAGCTTTCTTT. Its translation is CASSIDRGDEAFF.

This chain connects TRBV4-1 to TRBJ2-7, with no clear D. Germline values: CDR1 MGHRA, CDR2 YSYEKL. The CDR3 totals 15 residues. The germline V and J ends were trimmed by 0 bases and 0 bases, with 9 bases remaining between them. The CDR3 here is CASSQDIAYSYEQYF. The CDR3, as DNA: TGCGCCAGCAGCCAAGATATAGCCTACTCCTACGAGCAGTACTTC.

The rearrangement joins TRBV7-6 to TRBJ1-6; D is perhaps TRBD1 (5 bases). V was clipped by 2 bases and J by 2 bases, with 7 bases between them. This CDR3 is 15 amino acids long. Looked up from germline, CDR1 is SGHVS and CDR2 is FNYEAQ. The CDR3 DNA sequence: TGTGCCAGCAGCTTAAAGGGGACCTATAATTCACCCCTCCACTTT. Translation: CASSLKGTYNSPLHF.

This chain uses TRBV6-2 or TRBV6-3 with TRBJ2-7; the D is unclear. CDR3 size: 14 residues. Looked up from germline, CDR1 is MNHEY and CDR2 is SVGEGT. Trimming pared 5 bases from V and 3 bases from J, leaving 14 bases between. This CDR3 reads CASSTPRPSYEQYF. The CDR3 DNA is TGTGCCAGCAGTACCCCTAGACCCAGCTACGAGCAGTACTTC.

This chain uses TRBV30 with TRBJ1-6; tentatively, D is TRBD1 (5 bases). Deletions cut 6 bases from V and 0 bases from J, with 12 bases between. The V gene's germline CDR1 is GTSNPN and CDR2 SVGIG (reference sequence). The CDR3 extends over 15 amino acids. CDR3 sequence: CACSRGISYNSPLHF. Here the CDR3 DNA reads TGTGCCTGTAGTCGGGGGATCTCCTATAATTCACCCCTCCACTTT. The complete variable domain, with remaining parts taken from reference TRBV30 and TRBJ1-6, reads SQTIHQWPATLVQPVGSPLSLECTVEGTSNPNLYWYRQAAGRGLQLLFYSVGIGQISSEVPQNLSASRPQDRQFILSSKKLLLSDSGFYLCACSRGISYNSPLHFGNGTRLTVT.

This chain connects TRBV24-1 to TRBJ2-2, with TRBD1 matching 9 bases. Germline CDR1 and CDR2: KGHDR and SFDVKD. The CDR3 runs to 16 residues. The J segment lost 6 bases and the V segment lost 3 bases, leaving 7 bases of the junction unmatched. For the CDR3, the DNA is TGTGCCACCAGTGATAGGGGACAGGGTTATTCCGGGGAGCTGTTTTTT. Encoded protein: CATSDRGQGYSGELFF.

The genes are TRBV2 and TRBJ1-1; maybe TRBD1 (5 bases). The CDR3 runs 16 residues. With 5 bases removed from V and 3 bases from J, the gap between germline ends came to 19 bases. Germline CDR1 is SNHLY and CDR2 is FYNNEI. CDR3 residues: CASSSLGAAGDTEAFF. The CDR3 nucleotides read TGTGCCAGCAGTTCTTTAGGGGCAGCTGGGGACACTGAAGCTTTCTTT.

This chain links TRBV5-6 with TRBJ2-7; weak D call: TRBD1 (6 bases). From germline, CDR1 is SGHDT and CDR2 YYEEEE. The CDR3 loop spans 13 amino acids. V was cut by 0 bases and J by 5 bases, with 9 bases left in between. The CDR3 bases are TGTGCCAGCAGCTTGGCGCAGGGGAACGAGCAGTACTTC. Translated, it gives CASSLAQGNEQYF.

CDR3 coding DNA: TGTGCCAGCCGACGGGTGGTCGGGGTTGGCTACACCTTC. It translates to CASRRVVGVGYTF. The rearrangement uses TRBV6-5 and TRBJ1-2; D gene ambiguous. Germline CDR1 MNHEY, CDR2 SVGAGI. The CDR3 extends over 13 amino acids. V lost 8 bases and J lost 7, with 17 bases in between.

This rearrangement joins TRBV5-1 to TRBJ1-3; the match to TRBD1 covers 9 bases. With V trimmed by 2 bases and J by 2 bases, 8 bases remained unmatched. The CDR3 has 17 residues. CDR1 is SGHRS, CDR2 YFSETQ, per germline. DNA for the CDR3: TGCGCCAGCAGCTTACAGGGGGCCATGGTGACTGGAAACACCATATATTTT. This sequence encodes CASSLQGAMVTGNTIYF.